The entry below gives a single T cell receptor beta chain sequence along with its context. These data come from a study of metastatic and nonmetastatic thyroid tumors. About the study: Malignant and benign thyroid patients had repertoires compared in peripheral blood and tumor or nodule tissue.

Original data processing: Built for papillary thyroid cancer, a distant-metastasis classifier drew on CDR3 differences across clinicopathological groups. Using MiXCR, TCRdb reanalyzed the PCR reads. The V and J calls come from TCRdb's annotation, not from the publication. Here the sample spans roughly 20,000 clones, about a third being singletons. V was pared by 2 bases and J by 0 bases, with 12 bases of the junction left unmatched. CDR3 length: 20 amino acids. All patients reached thyroid surgery having received no treatment beforehand. The sequenced material came from tumor tissue. The TCR sequence derives from a female donor with papillary thyroid cancer or a benign thyroid nodule (not recorded which). Some clones in this sample may be carry-over from other donors' samples. The chain is built from TRBV12-3 or TRBV12-4 and TRBJ2-1; 11 nucleotides line up with TRBD2. Here the CDR3 reads CASSLTRVAGGLSSYNEQFF. CDR3 bases: TGTGCCAGCAGTTTAACCCGAGTAGCGGGGGGGCTGAGCTCCTACAATGAGCAGTTCTTC.